A single sample gave rise to the 6 T cell receptor beta chains below, sequenced in a study of T-cell reconstitution after alpha-beta-depleted transplantation in children. For TCRbeta, the library was prepared with unique molecular identifiers. In TCRdb, the PCR reads were re-called with MiXCR into one record per CDR3 protein. The sample has about 460,000 distinct CDR3 sequences; 11% are singletons. The sequences come from PBMCs, mostly from graft donor cells, collected 180 days after TCRalphabeta/CD19-depleted stem cell transplant. These receptors were collected from a female patient between 2 and 15 years old who had a stem cell transplant for aplastic anemia, so the T cells may come from the graft donor.

This clonotype was found a few times. V gene TRBV28 combines with J gene TRBJ2-1; 7 bases line up with TRBD2. V dropped 5 bases and J dropped 8; count of bases not matched to a gene: 15. The CDR3 is made up of 16 amino acids. Germline-derived CDR1 and CDR2 are MDHEN and SYDVKM. CDR3: CASSRQPGLRGDEQFF. The CDR3 DNA is TGTGCCAGCAGTCGACAACCGGGACTAAGGGGCGATGAGCAGTTCTTC.

This clonotype turned up a few times. The chain recombines TRBV24-1 with TRBJ1-2; tentative D call: TRBD1 (6 bases). Per germline, CDR1 KGHDR and CDR2 SFDVKD. This CDR3 is built from 15 residues. The V gene lost 4 bases and the J gene lost 6 bases, with 17 bases spanning the gap. The CDR3 loop reads CATSDPTGPRHGYTF. In DNA form, the CDR3 reads TGTGCCACCAGTGACCCGACAGGCCCAAGGCATGGCTACACCTTC.

This clonotype was detected a few times. CDR3 nucleotide sequence: TGTGCCGACTCTCTCGGGAGTTTTTGGACACCCCTCCACTTT. This codes for CADSLGSFWTPLHF. The gene calls are TRBV6-9 and TRBJ1-6; D is unresolved. The CDR3 has 14 amino acids. The V and J ends lost 11 bases and 11 bases respectively, with 22 bases between them. Germline loops: CDR1 MNHGY, CDR2 SVAAGI.

Notes on this clonotype: Just one base apart from a much larger clone, this may be a read error. V usage is TRBV6-5 and J usage is TRBJ1-5; TRBD1 aligns across 7 bases. After removal of 2 bases from V and 0 bases from J, the junction contained 4 bases not matched to a gene. Germline CDR1 reads MNHEY; CDR2 reads SVGAGI. The CDR3 is 16 residues long. The chain's CDR3 is CASSYPGQNSNQPQHF. DNA of the CDR3: TGTGCCAGCAGTTACCCGGGACAGAATAGCAATCAGCCCCAGCATTTT.

This clonotype showed up just a few times. The J gene is TRBJ1-5, the V gene TRBV10-3; TRBD1 matches at 8 bases. After removal of 6 bases from V and 2 bases from J, the junction contained 3 bases not matched to a gene. This CDR3 has 14 amino acids. Germline CDR1 and CDR2: ENHRY and SYGVKD. For the CDR3, the DNA is TGTGCCATCAGAGGACAGGGTGGCAATCAGCCCCAGCATTTT. Translation gives CAIRGQGGNQPQHF.

The chain has TRBV11-2 and TRBJ2-1; 13 bases agree with TRBD2. Germline V gene lookup returns CDR1 SGHAT and CDR2 FQNNGV. Losses at the gene ends were 3 bases for V and 1 base for J; bases not matched to a gene: 12. The CDR3 loop spans 20 amino acids. In DNA form, the CDR3 reads TGTGCCAGCAGCTTTCCCCAGGGACTAGCGGGATGGGGGTCCTACAATGAGCAGTTCTTC. Its protein product is CASSFPQGLAGWGSYNEQFF.